The clone carrying this T cell receptor beta chain came up a few times. This entry belongs to a study of T-cell memory formation after mild COVID-19. Study information: TCR clusters largely stayed donor specific.

This CDR3 spans 15 amino acids. CDR1 SGHTA and CDR2 FQGNSA come from the germline V gene. V shed 4 bases, J shed 10 bases, and the junction held 8 bases outside the gene matches. TCRdb redid the calling of the 5' RACE reads with MiXCR, one entry per CDR3 protein. The sample has approximately 450,000 distinct CDR3 sequences, roughly 18% seen once. The source of this sequence is an adult woman who had mild COVID-19 (a few samples of this study predate the infection). Cell type and time point are not known. The sequencing sample was made of PBMCs or a T cell subset sorted from them (not recorded which). This rearrangement joins TRBV7-2 to TRBJ2-1, with TRBD2 identical over 12 bases. The CDR3, as DNA: TGTGCCAGCAGCTCCCTCCCCGGGACTAGCGGGGAGCAGTTCTTC. Translated: CASSSLPGTSGEQFF.